Below are 18 T cell receptor beta chains sequenced from a single sample in a study of tumor T cells in aggressive B-cell lymphoma. Assay used: immunoSEQ multiplex PCR; TCRdb lists only in-frame clones, some missing. The sample lists 7,300 or so clones, 75% to 90% occurring once. The sample was tumor tissue. Every receptor here comes from an adult with diffuse large B cell lymphoma.

V gene TRBV11-2 combines with J gene TRBJ2-3, with 13 bases that match TRBD2. CDR1 and CDR2 from the germline V gene are SGHAT and FQNNGV. This CDR3 comprises 20 residues. J lost 1 base, V lost 0 bases, and 10 bases had no gene match. In DNA, the CDR3 is TGTGCCAGCAGCTTAGAGTTCCCCGGGACTAGCGGGATGGGCACAGATACGCAGTATTTT. It translates to CASSLEFPGTSGMGTDTQYF.

The chain carries TRBV28 and TRBJ2-7; TRBD2 matches 12 bases. Germline V gene sequence: CDR1 MDHEN, CDR2 SYDVKM. This CDR3 contains 16 residues. The J segment lost 3 bases and the V segment lost 3 bases, leaving 6 bases of the junction unmatched. CDR3 protein: CASSFTEGLAGYEQYF. The CDR3 DNA is TGTGCCAGCAGTTTTACGGAGGGACTAGCGGGCTACGAGCAGTACTTC.

The CDR3 DNA is TGCGCCAGCAGCCGGCAGGACCCTTTAGAGGGCACTGAAGCTTTCTTT. This sequence encodes CASSRQDPLEGTEAFF. V and J are TRBV5-1 and TRBJ1-1; no clear D gene. The V end lost 4 bases, the J end lost 4 bases, and 20 bases lay between the germline ends. The germline gives CDR1 SGHRS, CDR2 YFSETQ. This CDR3 region has 16 residues.

The chain links TRBV7-9 to TRBJ2-5, with 7 bases lining up with TRBD1. Per germline, CDR1 SEHNR and CDR2 FQNEAQ (reference sequence). The CDR3 contains 16 residues. V was pared by 5 bases and J by 1 base, with 10 bases of the junction left unmatched. The CDR3 loop reads CASSPPGQTLQETQYF. The CDR3 DNA reads as TGTGCCAGCAGCCCACCGGGACAGACCCTCCAAGAGACCCAGTACTTC.

This clone has only a few counts. V usage is TRBV30 and J usage is TRBJ1-1; D gene unclear. CDR1 GTSNPN and CDR2 SVGIG come from the germline V gene (reference sequence). The CDR3 length is 12 residues. The V end lost 4 bases, the J end lost 5 bases, and 11 bases lay between the germline ends. This chain's CDR3 is CAWTAGDTEAFF. In DNA form, the CDR3 reads TGTGCCTGGACTGCGGGAGATACTGAAGCTTTCTTT.

About this clone itself: A junction end diverges from the germline sequence, so it may reflect a read error. The chain combines TRBV27 with TRBJ1-5; D remains unclear. In germline, CDR1 is MNHEY, CDR2 SMNVEV (reference sequence). The CDR3 consists of 13 residues. CDR3 residues: CANSLLSTQPQHF. The DNA of the CDR3 is TGTGCCAACAGTTTATTATCTACTCAGCCCCAGCATTTT.

CDR3 in DNA: TGTGCCAGCTCACTTGGGACTAGCGGGAGTTACGAGCAGTACTTC. Encoded protein: CASSLGTSGSYEQYF. This chain links TRBV18 with TRBJ2-7; 14 nucleotides align to TRBD2. The CDR3 length is 15 residues. CDR1 is KGHSH and CDR2 is LQKENI in the germline V gene. V lost 4 bases and J lost 4; bases outside the gene matches: 3. The full variable domain, its missing parts supplied by reference TRBV18 and TRBJ2-7, is NAGVMQNPRHLVRRRGQEARLRCSPMKGHSHVYWYRQLPEEGLKFMVYLQKENIIDESGMPKERFSAEFPKEGPSILRIQQVVRGDSAAYFCASSLGTSGSYEQYFGPGTRLTVT.

The chain combines TRBV29-1 with TRBJ2-7, with D possibly being TRBD1 (5 bases). Trimming shortened V by 1 base and J by 2 bases, and 9 bases separated the two germline ends. CDR3 length: 13 amino acids. Germline CDR1 is SQVTM and CDR2 is ANQGSEA. This CDR3 is CSVEGGRAYEQYF. For the CDR3, the DNA is TGCAGCGTTGAAGGGGGCAGAGCCTACGAGCAGTACTTC.

The rearrangement uses TRBV25-1 and TRBJ1-1; 7 nucleotides align to TRBD1. This CDR3 has 14 amino acids. Germline V lookup: CDR1 MGHDK, CDR2 SYGVNS. Trimming took 4 bases from V and 7 from J; bases not matched to a gene: 9. In DNA form, the CDR3 reads TGTGCCAGCAGTGGTCTGACAGGGTTTGATGAAGCTTTCTTT. Its protein product is CASSGLTGFDEAFF. Looking up the rest from reference TRBV25-1 and TRBJ1-1 gives the full variable domain: EADIYQTPRYLVIGTGKKITLECSQTMGHDKMYWYQQDPGMELHLIHYSYGVNSTEKGDLSSESTVSRIRTEHFPLTLESARPSHTSQYLCASSGLTGFDEAFFGQGTRLTVV.

This chain links TRBV7-9 with TRBJ2-7, with D possibly matching TRBD1 (6 bases). Germline CDR1 and CDR2: SEHNR and FQNEAQ (reference sequence). The CDR3 covers 14 residues. The ends were cut back, 5 bases at V and 2 bases at J, with 13 bases in the middle. The CDR3 protein is CASSHRDITYEQYF. Here the CDR3 DNA reads TGTGCCAGCAGCCACCGGGACATAACCTACGAGCAGTACTTC.

This chain connects TRBV5-4 to TRBJ1-2; D is undetermined. Germline V gene lookup returns CDR1 SGHNT and CDR2 YYREEE (reference sequence). Trimming removed 0 bases from V and 3 bases from J, with 12 bases in between. There are 15 residues in the CDR3. CDR3 loop: CASSLEVSEDYGYTF. The CDR3 DNA reads TGTGCCAGCAGCTTGGAGGTGTCCGAGGACTATGGCTACACCTTC.

V is TRBV5-4 and J is TRBJ2-5; TRBD2 aligns across 11 bases. CDR3 length equals 17 residues. Germline CDR1 and CDR2: SGHNT and YYREEE (reference sequence). The J segment lost 2 bases and the V segment lost 0 bases, leaving 6 bases of the junction unmatched. The CDR3 sequence: CASSLVASGGRQETQYF. The CDR3 DNA reads TGTGCCAGCAGCTTGGTGGCTAGCGGGGGGAGACAAGAGACCCAGTACTTC.

In DNA form, the CDR3 reads TGTGCCAGCAGTTTTCTCTCAGGTGATAGGAATCAGCCCCAGCATTTT. Residues: CASSFLSGDRNQPQHF. The chain joins TRBV27 to TRBJ1-5; D uncertain. This CDR3 contains 16 residues. Germline-derived CDR1 and CDR2 are MNHEY and SMNVEV (reference sequence). V lost 3 bases and J 4 bases, leaving 16 bases between the germline ends.

V usage is TRBV5-1 and J usage is TRBJ2-1, with TRBD1 identical over 7 bases. This CDR3 spans 16 amino acids. Germline-derived CDR1 and CDR2 are SGHRS and YFSETQ. Germline trimming cut 3 bases from V and 11 bases from J; bases unmatched to any gene: 17. CDR3 DNA: TGCGCCAGCAGCTCCAAAGAAGGGGGCGCGGATAGGAAGCAGTTCTTC. Amino acids: CASSSKEGGADRKQFF.

The rearrangement joins TRBV4-1 to TRBJ1-1, with D possibly being TRBD1 (5 bases). Germline-derived CDR1 and CDR2 are MGHRA and YSYEKL. The length of the CDR3 is 17 residues. V lost 5 bases to trimming and J lost 4 bases, with 23 bases between them. CDR3 coding DNA: TGCGCCAGCAGCAACATTCTGGCAGGGAAGAGTGGCACTGAAGCTTTCTTT. Protein: CASSNILAGKSGTEAFF.

The V gene is TRBV5-6, the J gene TRBJ2-3, with TRBD1 as a possible D gene (5 bases). The germline CDR1 and CDR2 sequences are SGHDT and YYEEEE. The germline V and J ends were trimmed by 4 bases and 4 bases, with 13 bases remaining between them. This CDR3 is 14 amino acids long. CDR3 in DNA: TGTGCCAGCAGCCCATGGATGGGGCCAGATACGCAGTATTTT. Translated: CASSPWMGPDTQYF.

The table lists this clone with a few counts. One end of the junction fails to match germline, which may point to a read error. The CDR3 protein is CASSVIEQGEGF. The CDR3 nucleotides are TGTGCCAGCAGCGTAATAGAACAGGGAGAAGGCTTC. The chain uses TRBV9 and TRBJ1-2; the D gene is possibly TRBD1 (6 bases). This CDR3 contains 12 residues. Germline loops: CDR1 SGDLS, CDR2 YYNGEE.

The chain has TRBV7-2 and TRBJ1-2; TRBD1 matches at 11 bases. Looked up from germline, CDR1 is SGHTA and CDR2 is FQGNSA. Trimming took 2 bases from V and 9 from J; bases not matched to a gene: 5. CDR3 size: 14 residues. The CDR3 sequence is CASSLLGTGGSYTF. Here the CDR3 DNA reads TGTGCCAGCAGCTTACTCGGGACAGGGGGGAGCTACACCTTC.